This paragraph covers one T cell receptor beta chain sequence. As yet, its antigen is unknown. The CDR3 length is 13 residues. Germline V CDR1 and CDR2: MRHNA, SNTAGT. Trimming at V came to 4 bases and at J to 9 bases, leaving 5 bases not matched to a gene. This sample stems from a study of T cells in narcolepsy. Whole-study findings and limits: Blood of same and different patients, but not healthy controls, reportedly held recurring autoreactive clonotypes.

Libraries were prepared by immunoSEQ multiplex PCR; TCRdb keeps only in-frame clonotypes and omits some of them. The table lists roughly 30,000 clones, 80% to 90% of them singletons. The chain has TRBV6-4 and TRBJ2-1; 8 nucleotides match TRBD2. The TCR was taken from a human donor in good health. The material sequenced was memory (CD45RA-) CD4+ T cells from blood. The CDR3 sequence is CASSAREGFEQFF. CDR3 bases: TGTGCCAGCAGTGCCCGGGAGGGCTTTGAGCAGTTCTTC.